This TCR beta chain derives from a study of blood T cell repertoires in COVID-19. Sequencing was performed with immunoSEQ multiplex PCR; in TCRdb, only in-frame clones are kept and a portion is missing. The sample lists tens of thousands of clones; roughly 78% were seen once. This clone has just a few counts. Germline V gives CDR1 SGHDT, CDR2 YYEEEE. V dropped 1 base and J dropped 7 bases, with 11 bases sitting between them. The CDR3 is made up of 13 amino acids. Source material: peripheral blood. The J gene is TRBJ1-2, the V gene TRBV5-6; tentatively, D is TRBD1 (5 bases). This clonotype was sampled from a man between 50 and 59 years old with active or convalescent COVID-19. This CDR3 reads CASSLRGNPGYTF. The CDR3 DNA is TGTGCCAGCAGCTTGAGGGGAAATCCTGGCTACACCTTC.